What follows describes a single T cell receptor beta chain. Its antigen remains unidentified. TCRdb ran MiXCR on the 5' RACE reads and lists one entry per CDR3 protein. The sample shows tens of thousands of distinct CDR3 sequences, 7.5% to 9% of them seen only once. This sample was taken from a study of T cells after yellow fever vaccination. General study results and limits: Contamination by abundant bulk-population clonotypes could be present in FACS-sorted repertoires.

Germline CDR1 LGHNA, CDR2 YNFKEQ. This CDR3 comprises 16 residues. Between the trimmed V and J ends, which lost 4 bases and 0 bases, there was a span of 10 bases. Sequenced here: CD8+ T cells sorted from PBMCs, sampled on the day of the yellow fever booster vaccination. The chain carries TRBV4-2 and TRBJ2-6; no clear D gene. This receptor was identified in a young man who received the YFV17D yellow fever vaccine. The CDR3: CASSPVVLSGANVLTF. The CDR3, as DNA: TGTGCCAGCAGCCCCGTGGTCCTCTCTGGGGCCAACGTCCTGACTTTC.